This entry concerns a single T cell receptor beta chain. The data stem from a study of blood T cell repertoires in COVID-19. The trim removed 7 bases at V and 6 bases at J, leaving 11 bases unmatched. CDR1 is SQVTM and CDR2 is ANQGSEA in the germline V gene. The CDR3 consists of 13 residues. Profiling relied on immunoSEQ multiplex PCR, and the TCRdb table lists in-frame clones only, not all of them. Of approximately 60,000 clones in the sample, around 85% were seen once. This receptor was taken from a woman older than 75 with active or convalescent COVID-19. The source material was peripheral blood. V is TRBV29-1 and J is TRBJ1-2, with 7 bases matching TRBD1. CDR3: CSAQLTGIDGYTF. DNA for the CDR3: TGCAGCGCCCAGTTGACAGGGATCGATGGCTACACCTTC.